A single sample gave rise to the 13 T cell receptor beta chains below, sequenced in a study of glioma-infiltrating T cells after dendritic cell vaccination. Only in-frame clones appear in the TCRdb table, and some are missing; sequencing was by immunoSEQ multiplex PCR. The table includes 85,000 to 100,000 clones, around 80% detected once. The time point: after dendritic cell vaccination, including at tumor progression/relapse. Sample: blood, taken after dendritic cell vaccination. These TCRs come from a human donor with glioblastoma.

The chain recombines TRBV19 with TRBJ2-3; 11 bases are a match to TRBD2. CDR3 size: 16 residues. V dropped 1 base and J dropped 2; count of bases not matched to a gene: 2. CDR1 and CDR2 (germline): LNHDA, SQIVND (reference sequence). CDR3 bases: TGTGCCAGTAGTATAGTAGCGGGGGGGCCCACAGATACGCAGTATTTT. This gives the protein CASSIVAGGPTDTQYF.

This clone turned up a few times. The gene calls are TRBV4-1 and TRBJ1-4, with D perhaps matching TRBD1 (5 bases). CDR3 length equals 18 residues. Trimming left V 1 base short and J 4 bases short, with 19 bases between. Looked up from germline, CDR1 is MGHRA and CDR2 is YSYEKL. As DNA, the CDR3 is TGCGCCAGCAGCCAAGTGGACATGGGGTTTTCGCGTAATGAAAAACTGTTTTTT. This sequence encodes CASSQVDMGFSRNEKLFF.

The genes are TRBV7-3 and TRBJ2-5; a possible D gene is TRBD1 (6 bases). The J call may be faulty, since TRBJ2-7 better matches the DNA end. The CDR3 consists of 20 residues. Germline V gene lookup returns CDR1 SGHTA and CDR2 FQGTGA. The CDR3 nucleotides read TGTGCCAGCCACCAACAAACCGGGACAAAAGGTGTCCAGGACACCTACGAGCAGTACTTC. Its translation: CASHQQTGTKGVQDTYEQYF.

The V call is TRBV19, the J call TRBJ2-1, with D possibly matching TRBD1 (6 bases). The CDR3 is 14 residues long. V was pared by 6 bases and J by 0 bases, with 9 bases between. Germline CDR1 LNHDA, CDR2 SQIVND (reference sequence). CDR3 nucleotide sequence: TGTGCCAGTAGAGGGGGAGTCTCCTACAATGAGCAGTTCTTC. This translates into CASRGGVSYNEQFF.

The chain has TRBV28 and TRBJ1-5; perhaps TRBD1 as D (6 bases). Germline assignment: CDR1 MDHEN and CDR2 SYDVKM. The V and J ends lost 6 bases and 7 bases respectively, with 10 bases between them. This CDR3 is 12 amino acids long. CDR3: CASSWGGQPQHF. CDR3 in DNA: TGTGCCAGCAGCTGGGGGGGCCAGCCCCAGCATTTT. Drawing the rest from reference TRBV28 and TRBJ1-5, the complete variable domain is DVKVTQSSRYLVKRTGEKVFLECVQDMDHENMFWYRQDPGLGLRLIYFSYDVKMKEKGDIPEGYSVSREKKERFSLILESASTNQTSMYLCASSWGGQPQHFGDGTRLSIL.

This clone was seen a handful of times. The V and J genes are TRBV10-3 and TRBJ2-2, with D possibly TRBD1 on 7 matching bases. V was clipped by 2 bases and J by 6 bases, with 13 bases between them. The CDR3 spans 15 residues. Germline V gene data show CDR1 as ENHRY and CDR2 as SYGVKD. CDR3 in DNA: TGTGCCATCAGTGAGGTCCAGGGGGGAGCCGGGGAGCTGTTTTTT. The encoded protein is CAISEVQGGAGELFF.

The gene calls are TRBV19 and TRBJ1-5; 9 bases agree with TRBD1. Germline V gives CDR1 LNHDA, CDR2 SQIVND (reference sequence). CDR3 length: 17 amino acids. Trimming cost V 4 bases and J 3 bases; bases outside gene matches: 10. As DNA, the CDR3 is TGTGCCAGTAGTAACCCGGGACAGGGAGTAATCAATCAGCCCCAGCATTTT. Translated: CASSNPGQGVINQPQHF.

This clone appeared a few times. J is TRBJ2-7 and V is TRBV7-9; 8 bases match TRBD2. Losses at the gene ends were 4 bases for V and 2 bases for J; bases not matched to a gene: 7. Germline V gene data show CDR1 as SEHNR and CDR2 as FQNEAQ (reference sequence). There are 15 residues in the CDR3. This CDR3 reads CASSSPAGVTYEQYF. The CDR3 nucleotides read TGTGCCAGCAGCTCCCCAGCGGGGGTAACCTACGAGCAGTACTTC.

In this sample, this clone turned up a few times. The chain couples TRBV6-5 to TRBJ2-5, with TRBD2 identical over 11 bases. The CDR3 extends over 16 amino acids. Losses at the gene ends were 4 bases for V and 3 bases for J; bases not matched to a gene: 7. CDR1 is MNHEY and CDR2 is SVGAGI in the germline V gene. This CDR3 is CASSSPGLAVKETQYF. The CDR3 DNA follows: TGTGCCAGCAGTTCCCCGGGACTAGCGGTTAAAGAGACCCAGTACTTC.

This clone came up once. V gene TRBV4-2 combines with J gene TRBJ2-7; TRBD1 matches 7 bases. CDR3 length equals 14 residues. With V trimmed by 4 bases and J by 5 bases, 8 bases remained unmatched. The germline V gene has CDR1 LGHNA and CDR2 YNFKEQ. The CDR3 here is CASSLRGQAHEQYF. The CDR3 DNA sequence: TGTGCCAGCAGCCTAAGAGGACAGGCCCACGAGCAGTACTTC.

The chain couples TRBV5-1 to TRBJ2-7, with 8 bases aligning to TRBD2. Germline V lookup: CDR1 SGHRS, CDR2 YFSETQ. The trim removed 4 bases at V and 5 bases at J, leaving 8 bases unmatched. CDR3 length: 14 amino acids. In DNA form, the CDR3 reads TGCGCCAGCAGCCCTCGGGGGGGTCTGGACGAGCAGTACTTC. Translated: CASSPRGGLDEQYF. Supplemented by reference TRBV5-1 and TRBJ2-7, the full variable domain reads KAGVTQTPRYLIKTRGQQVTLSCSPISGHRSVSWYQQTPGQGLQFLFEYFSETQRNKGNFPGRFSGRQFSNSRSEMNVSTLELGDSALYLCASSPRGGLDEQYFGPGTRLTVT.

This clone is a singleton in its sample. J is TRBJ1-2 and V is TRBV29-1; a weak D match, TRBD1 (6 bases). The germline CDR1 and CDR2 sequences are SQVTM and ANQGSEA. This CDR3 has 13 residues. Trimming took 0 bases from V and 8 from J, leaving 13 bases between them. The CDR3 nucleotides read TGCAGCGTTGAAGATCCGGGGGGCTTGGGCTACACCTTC. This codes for CSVEDPGGLGYTF. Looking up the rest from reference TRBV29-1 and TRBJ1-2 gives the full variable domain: SAVISQKPSRDICQRGTSLTIQCQVDSQVTMMFWYRQQPGQSLTLIATANQGSEATYESGFVIDKFPISRPNLTFSTLTVSNMSPEDSSIYLCSVEDPGGLGYTFGSGTRLTVV.

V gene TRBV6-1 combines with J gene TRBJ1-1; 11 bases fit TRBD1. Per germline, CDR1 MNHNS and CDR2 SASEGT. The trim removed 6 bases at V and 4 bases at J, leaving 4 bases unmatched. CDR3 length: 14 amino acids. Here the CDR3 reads CASRDRGLGTEAFF. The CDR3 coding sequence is TGTGCCAGCAGGGACAGGGGGCTTGGCACTGAAGCTTTCTTT.